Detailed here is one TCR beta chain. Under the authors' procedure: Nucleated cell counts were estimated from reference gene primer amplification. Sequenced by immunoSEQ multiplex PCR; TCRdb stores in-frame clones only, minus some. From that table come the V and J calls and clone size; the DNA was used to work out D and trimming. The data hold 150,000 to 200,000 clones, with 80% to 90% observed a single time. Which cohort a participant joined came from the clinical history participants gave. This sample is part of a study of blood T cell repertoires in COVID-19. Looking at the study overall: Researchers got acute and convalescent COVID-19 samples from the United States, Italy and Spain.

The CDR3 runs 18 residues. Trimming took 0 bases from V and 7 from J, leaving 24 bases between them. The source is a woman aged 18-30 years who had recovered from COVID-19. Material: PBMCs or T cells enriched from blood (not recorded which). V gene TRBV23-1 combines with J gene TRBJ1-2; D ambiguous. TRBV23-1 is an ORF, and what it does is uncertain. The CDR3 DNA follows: TGCGCCAGCAGTCAATCCCCTCCTAGGCCCCTCGAGGAGGGTGGCTACACCTTC. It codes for CASSQSPPRPLEEGGYTF.